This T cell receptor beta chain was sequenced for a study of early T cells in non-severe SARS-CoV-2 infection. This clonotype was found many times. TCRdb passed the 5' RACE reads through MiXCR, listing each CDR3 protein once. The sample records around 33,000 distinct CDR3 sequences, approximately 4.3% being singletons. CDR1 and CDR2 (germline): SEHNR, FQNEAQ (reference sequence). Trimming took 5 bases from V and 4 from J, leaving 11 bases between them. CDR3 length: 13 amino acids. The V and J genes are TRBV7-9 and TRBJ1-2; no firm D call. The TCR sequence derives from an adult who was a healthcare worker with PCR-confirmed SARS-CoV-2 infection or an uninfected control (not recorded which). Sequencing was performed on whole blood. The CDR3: CASSEEGTYGYTF. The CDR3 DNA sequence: TGTGCCAGCAGCGAAGAGGGAACCTATGGCTACACCTTC.